This T cell receptor beta chain was captured by sequencing in a study of cytomegalovirus exposure and HLA in healthy donors. The CDR3 extends over 13 amino acids. CDR1 and CDR2 from the germline V gene are MNHEY and SMNVEV (reference sequence). Trimming pared 0 bases from V and 7 bases from J, leaving 9 bases between. Overall study results and limits: A later analysis reported that several of the most significant clusters appeared to be linked to common viral pathogens, among them Epstein-Barr virus. A list of roughly 180 TCR beta chains associated with cytomegalovirus was given. A later analysis linked a missense variant in DCLRE1C to the trimming of TCR beta V and J genes. TCR association rates varied by HLA locus in a later analysis, with DRB1 highest and HLA-C lowest.

It was with 60 Vbeta and 13 Jbeta primers that the PCR ran. TCRdb keeps only in-frame clones here, not all; method: immunoSEQ multiplex PCR. This sample has just under 95,000 clones, with roughly 80% found just once. Comments on this clone: Antigen specificity is unknown.

The sequenced material came from PBMCs. The V call is TRBV27, the J call TRBJ1-1; D gene ambiguous. This receptor was identified in a girl aged 2 to 9 in good health and CMV-seropositive. Here the CDR3 reads CASSLSPGNEAFF. In DNA, the CDR3 is TGTGCCAGCAGTTTATCGCCAGGAAATGAAGCTTTCTTT.